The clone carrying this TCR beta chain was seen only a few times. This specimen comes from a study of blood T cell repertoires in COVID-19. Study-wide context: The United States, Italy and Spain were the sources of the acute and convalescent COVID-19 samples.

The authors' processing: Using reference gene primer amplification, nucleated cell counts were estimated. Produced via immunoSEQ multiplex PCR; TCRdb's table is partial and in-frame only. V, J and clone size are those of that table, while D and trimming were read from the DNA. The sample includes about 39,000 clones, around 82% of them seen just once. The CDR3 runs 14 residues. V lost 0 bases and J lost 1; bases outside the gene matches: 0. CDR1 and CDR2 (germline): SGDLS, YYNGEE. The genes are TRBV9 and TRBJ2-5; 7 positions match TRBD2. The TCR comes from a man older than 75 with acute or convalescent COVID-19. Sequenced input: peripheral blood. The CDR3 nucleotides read TGTGCCAGCAGCGTAGCGGGGGGCCAAGAGACCCAGTACTTC. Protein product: CASSVAGGQETQYF. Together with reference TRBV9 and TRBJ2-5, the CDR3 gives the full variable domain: DSGVTQTPKHLITATGQRVTLRCSPRSGDLSVYWYQQSLDQGLQFLIQYYNGEERAKGNILERFSAQQFPDLHSELNLSSLELGDSALYFCASSVAGGQETQYFGPGTRLLVL.